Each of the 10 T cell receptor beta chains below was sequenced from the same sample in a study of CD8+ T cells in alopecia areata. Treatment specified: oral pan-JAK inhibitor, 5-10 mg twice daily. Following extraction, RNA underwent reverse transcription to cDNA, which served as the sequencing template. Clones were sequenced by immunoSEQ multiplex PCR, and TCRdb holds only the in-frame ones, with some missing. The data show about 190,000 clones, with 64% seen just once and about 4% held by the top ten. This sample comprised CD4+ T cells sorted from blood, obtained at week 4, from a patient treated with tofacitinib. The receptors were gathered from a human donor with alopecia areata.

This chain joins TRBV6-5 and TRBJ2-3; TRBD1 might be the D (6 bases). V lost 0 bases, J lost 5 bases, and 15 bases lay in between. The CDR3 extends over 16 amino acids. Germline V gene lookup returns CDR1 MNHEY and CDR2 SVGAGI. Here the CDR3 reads CASSYSSRGGRDTQYF. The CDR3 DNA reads TGTGCCAGCAGTTACTCGAGCAGGGGTGGCCGAGATACGCAGTATTTT.

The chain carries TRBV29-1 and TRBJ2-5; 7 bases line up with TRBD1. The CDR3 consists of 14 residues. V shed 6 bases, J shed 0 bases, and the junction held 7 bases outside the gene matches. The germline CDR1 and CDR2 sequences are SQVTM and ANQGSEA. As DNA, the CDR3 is TGCAGCGTCTTCCCCGGGACAGACCAAGAGACCCAGTACTTC. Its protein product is CSVFPGTDQETQYF.

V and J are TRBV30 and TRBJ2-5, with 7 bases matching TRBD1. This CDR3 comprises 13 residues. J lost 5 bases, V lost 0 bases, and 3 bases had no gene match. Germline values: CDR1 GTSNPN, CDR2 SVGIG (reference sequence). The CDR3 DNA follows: TGTGCCTGGAGTGTAGGGGGCTCGGAGACCCAGTACTTC. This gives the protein CAWSVGGSETQYF.

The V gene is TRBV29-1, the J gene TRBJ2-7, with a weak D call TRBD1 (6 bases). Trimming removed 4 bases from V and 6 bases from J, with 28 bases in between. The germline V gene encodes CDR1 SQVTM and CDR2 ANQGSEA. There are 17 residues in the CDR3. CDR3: CSVVRIPGSGAGVEQYF. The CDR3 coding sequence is TGCAGCGTTGTACGAATCCCAGGGTCTGGGGCAGGGGTCGAGCAGTACTTC.

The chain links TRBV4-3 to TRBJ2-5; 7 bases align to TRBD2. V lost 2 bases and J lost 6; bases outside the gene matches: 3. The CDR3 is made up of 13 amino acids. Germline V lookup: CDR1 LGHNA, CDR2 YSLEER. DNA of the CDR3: TGCGCCAGCAGCCAAAAACTAGCGAAGACCCAGTACTTC. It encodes CASSQKLAKTQYF.

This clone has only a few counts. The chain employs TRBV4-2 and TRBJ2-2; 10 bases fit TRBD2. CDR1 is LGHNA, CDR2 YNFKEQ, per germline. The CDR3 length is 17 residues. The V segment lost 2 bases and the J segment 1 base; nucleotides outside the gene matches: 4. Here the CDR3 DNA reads TGTGCCAGCAGCCAACCCCCTAGCGGGGGGAACACCGGGGAGCTGTTTTTT. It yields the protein CASSQPPSGGNTGELFF.

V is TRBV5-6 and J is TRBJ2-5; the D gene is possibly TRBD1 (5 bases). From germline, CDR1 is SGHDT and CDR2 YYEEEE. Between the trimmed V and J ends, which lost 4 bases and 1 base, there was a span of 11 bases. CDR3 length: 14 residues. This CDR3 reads CASSLGDSQETQYF. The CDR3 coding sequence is TGTGCCAGCAGCCTAGGCGACAGCCAAGAGACCCAGTACTTC.

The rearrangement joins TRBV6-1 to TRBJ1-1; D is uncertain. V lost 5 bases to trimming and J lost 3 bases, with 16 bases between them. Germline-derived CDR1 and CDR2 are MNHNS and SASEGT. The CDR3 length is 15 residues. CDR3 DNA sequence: TGTGCCAGCAGTTTAGCCCAGGCTATCGACACTGAAGCTTTCTTT. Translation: CASSLAQAIDTEAFF.

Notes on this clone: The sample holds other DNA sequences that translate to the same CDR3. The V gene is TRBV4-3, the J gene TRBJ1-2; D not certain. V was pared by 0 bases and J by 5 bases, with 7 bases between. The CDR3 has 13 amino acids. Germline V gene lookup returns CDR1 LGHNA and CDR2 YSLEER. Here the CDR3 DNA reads TGCGCCAGCAGCCAAGAGGGCAGTTATGGCTACACCTTC. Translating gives CASSQEGSYGYTF.

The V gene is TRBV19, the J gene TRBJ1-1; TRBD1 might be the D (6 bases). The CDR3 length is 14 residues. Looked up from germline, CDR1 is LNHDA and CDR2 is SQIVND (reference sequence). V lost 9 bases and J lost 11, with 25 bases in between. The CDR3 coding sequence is TGTGCCAGCCGGGACGGGGGACACAGGGTGTCGGCTTTCTTT. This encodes CASRDGGHRVSAFF.